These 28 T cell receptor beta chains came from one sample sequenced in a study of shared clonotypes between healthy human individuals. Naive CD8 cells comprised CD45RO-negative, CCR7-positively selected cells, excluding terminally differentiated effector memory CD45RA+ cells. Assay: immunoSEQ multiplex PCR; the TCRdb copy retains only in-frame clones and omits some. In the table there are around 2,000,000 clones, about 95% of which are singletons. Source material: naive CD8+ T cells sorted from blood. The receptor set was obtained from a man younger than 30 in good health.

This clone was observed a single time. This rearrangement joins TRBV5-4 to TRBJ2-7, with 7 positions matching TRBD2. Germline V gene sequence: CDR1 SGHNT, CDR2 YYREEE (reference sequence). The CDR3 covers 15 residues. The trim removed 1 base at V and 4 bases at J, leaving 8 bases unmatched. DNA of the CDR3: TGTGCCAGCAGCTTGTCCAGCGGGGAGACTTACGAGCAGTACTTC. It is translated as CASSLSSGETYEQYF.

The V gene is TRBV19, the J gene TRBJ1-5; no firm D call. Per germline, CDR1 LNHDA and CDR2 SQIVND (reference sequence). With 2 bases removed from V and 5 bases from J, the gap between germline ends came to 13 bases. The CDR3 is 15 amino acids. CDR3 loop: CASSINRALDQPQHF. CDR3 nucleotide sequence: TGTGCCAGTAGTATAAATAGGGCGTTGGATCAGCCCCAGCATTTT.

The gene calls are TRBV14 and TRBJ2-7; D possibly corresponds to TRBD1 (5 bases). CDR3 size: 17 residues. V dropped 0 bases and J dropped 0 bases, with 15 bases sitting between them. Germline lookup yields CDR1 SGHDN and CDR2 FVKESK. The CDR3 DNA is TGTGCCAGCAGCCAAGATTGGGGCAGTGCCAGCTCCTACGAGCAGTACTTC. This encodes CASSQDWGSASSYEQYF.

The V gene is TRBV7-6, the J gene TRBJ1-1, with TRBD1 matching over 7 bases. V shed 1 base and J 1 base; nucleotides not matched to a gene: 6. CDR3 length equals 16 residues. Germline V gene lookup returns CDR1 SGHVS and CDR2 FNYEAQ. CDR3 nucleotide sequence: TGTGCCAGCAGCTTAGACCCCAGGACAGGGAACACTGAAGCTTTCTTT. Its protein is CASSLDPRTGNTEAFF.

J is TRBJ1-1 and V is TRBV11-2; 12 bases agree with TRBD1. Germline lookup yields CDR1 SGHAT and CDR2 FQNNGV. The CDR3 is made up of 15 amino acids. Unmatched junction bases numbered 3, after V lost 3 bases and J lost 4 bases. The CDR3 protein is CASSLGQGAGTEAFF. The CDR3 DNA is TGTGCCAGCAGCTTGGGACAGGGGGCGGGCACTGAAGCTTTCTTT.

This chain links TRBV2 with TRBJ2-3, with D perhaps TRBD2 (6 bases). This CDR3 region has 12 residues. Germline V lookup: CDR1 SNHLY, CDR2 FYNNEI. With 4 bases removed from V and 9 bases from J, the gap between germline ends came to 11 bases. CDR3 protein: CASSGRVRTQYF. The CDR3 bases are TGTGCCAGCAGTGGGAGGGTCCGGACGCAGTATTTT.

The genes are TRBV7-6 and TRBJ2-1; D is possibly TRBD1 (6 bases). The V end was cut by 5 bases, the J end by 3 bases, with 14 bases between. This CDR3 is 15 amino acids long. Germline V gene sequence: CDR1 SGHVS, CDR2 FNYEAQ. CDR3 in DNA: TGTGCCAGCAGCCTCCCTGGGACATACTACAATGAGCAGTTCTTC. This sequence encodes CASSLPGTYYNEQFF. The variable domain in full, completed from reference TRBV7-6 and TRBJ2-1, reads GAGVSQSPRYKVTKRGQDVALRCDPISGHVSLYWYRQALGQGPEFLTYFNYEAQQDKSGLPNDRFSAERPEGSISTLTIQRTEQRDSAMYRCASSLPGTYYNEQFFGPGTRLTVL.

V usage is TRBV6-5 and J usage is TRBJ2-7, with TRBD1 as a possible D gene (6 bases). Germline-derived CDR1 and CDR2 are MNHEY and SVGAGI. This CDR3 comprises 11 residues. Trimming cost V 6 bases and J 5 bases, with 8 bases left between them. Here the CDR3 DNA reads TGTGCCAGCAGACAGGGAAACGAGCAGTACTTC. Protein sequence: CASRQGNEQYF.

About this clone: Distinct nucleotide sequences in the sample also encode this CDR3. The CDR3 here is CASSPDSYNEQFF. CDR3 nucleotides: TGTGCCAGCAGCCCCGACAGTTACAATGAGCAGTTCTTC. This chain links TRBV7-3 with TRBJ2-1; possibly TRBD1 for D (5 bases). Trimming cost V 5 bases and J 4 bases, with 9 bases left between them. CDR1 and CDR2 (germline): SGHTA, FQGTGA. This CDR3 has 13 amino acids. Using reference TRBV7-3 and TRBJ2-1 for the parts outside the CDR3, the full variable domain is GAGVSQTPSNKVTEKGKYVELRCDPISGHTALYWYRQSLGQGPEFLIYFQGTGAADDSGLPNDRFFAVRPEGSVSTLKIQRTERGDSAVYLCASSPDSYNEQFFGPGTRLTVL.

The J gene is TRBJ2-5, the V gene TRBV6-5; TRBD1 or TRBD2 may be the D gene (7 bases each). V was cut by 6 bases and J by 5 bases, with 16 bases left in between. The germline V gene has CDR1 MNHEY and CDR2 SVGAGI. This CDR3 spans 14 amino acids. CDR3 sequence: CASRPGGEAETQYF. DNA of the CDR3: TGTGCCAGCAGGCCAGGGGGGGAGGCGGAGACCCAGTACTTC.

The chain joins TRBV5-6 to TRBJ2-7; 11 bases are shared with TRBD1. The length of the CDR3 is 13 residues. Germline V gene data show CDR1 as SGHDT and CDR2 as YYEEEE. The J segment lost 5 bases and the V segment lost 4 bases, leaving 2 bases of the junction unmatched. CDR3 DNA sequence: TGTGCCAGCAGCGAGGGACAGGGGGACGAGCAGTACTTC. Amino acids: CASSEGQGDEQYF.

CDR3 amino acids: CASSFRTGDDGYTF. In DNA, the CDR3 is TGCGCCAGCAGCTTTAGGACAGGGGACGATGGCTACACCTTC. This chain joins TRBV5-1 and TRBJ1-2; the match to TRBD1 covers 9 bases. This CDR3 region has 14 residues. Trimming took 2 bases from V and 6 from J; bases not matched to a gene: 5. Germline CDR1 is SGHRS and CDR2 is YFSETQ. Using reference TRBV5-1 and TRBJ1-2 for the parts outside the CDR3, the full variable domain is KAGVTQTPRYLIKTRGQQVTLSCSPISGHRSVSWYQQTPGQGLQFLFEYFSETQRNKGNFPGRFSGRQFSNSRSEMNVSTLELGDSALYLCASSFRTGDDGYTFGSGTRLTVV.

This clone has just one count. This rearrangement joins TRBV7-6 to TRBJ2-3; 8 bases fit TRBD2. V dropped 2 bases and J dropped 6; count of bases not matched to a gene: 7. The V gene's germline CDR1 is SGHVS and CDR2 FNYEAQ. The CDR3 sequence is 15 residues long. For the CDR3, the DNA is TGTGCCAGCAGCTTATATAGCGGGGCCCGGGATACGCAGTATTTT. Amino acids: CASSLYSGARDTQYF.

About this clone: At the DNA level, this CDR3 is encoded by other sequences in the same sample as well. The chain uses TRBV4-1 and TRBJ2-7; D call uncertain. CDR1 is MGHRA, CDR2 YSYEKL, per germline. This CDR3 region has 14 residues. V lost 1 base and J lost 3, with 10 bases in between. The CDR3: CASSQVGGNYEQYF. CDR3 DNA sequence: TGCGCCAGCAGCCAAGTAGGCGGCAACTACGAGCAGTACTTC.

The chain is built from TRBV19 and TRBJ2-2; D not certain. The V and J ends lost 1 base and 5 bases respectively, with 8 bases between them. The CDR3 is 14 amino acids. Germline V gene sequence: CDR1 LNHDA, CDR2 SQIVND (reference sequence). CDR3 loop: CASSIVSGTGELFF. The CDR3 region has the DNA TGTGCCAGTAGTATAGTGTCGGGTACCGGGGAGCTGTTTTTT.

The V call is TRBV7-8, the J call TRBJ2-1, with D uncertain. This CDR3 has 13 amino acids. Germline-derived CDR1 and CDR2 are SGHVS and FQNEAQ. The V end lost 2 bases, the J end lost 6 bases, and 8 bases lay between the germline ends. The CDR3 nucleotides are TGTGCCAGCAGCTTACCCAGCCTCAATGAGCAGTTCTTC. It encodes CASSLPSLNEQFF.

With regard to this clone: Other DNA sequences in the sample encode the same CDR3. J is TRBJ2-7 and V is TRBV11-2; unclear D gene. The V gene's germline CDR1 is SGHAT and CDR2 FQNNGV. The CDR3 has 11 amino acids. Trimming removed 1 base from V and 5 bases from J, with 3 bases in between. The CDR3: CASSLVDEQYF. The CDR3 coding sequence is TGTGCCAGCAGCTTAGTAGACGAGCAGTACTTC.

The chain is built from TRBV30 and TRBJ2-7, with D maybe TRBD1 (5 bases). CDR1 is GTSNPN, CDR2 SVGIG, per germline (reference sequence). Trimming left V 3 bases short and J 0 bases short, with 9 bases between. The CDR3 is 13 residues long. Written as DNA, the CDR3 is TGTGCCTGGAGGGACATCGGCTCCTACGAGCAGTACTTC. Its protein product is CAWRDIGSYEQYF.

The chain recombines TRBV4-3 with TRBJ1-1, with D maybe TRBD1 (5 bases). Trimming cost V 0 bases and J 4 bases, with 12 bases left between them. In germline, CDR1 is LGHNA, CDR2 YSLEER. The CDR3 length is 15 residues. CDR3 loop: CASSQDNGRGTEAFF. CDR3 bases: TGCGCCAGCAGCCAAGATAATGGAAGGGGCACTGAAGCTTTCTTT.

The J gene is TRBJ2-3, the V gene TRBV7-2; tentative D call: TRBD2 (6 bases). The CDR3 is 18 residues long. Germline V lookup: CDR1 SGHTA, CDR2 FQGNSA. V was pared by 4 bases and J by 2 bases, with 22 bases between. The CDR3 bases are TGTGCCAGCAGCTCTAGTCTGGGCGGGGCCCGATTCACAGATACGCAGTATTTT. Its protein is CASSSSLGGARFTDTQYF.

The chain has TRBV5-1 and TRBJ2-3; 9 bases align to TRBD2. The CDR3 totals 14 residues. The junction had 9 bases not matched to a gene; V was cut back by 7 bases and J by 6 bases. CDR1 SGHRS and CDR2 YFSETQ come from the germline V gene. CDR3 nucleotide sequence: TGCGCCAGCTACATAGCGGGGGCGGGGGATACGCAGTATTTT. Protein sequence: CASYIAGAGDTQYF.

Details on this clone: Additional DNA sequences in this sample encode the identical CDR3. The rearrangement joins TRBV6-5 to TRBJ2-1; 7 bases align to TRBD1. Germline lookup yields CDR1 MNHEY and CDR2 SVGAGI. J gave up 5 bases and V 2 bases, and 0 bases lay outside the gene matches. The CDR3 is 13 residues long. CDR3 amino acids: CASSYGQDNEQFF. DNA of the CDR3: TGTGCCAGCAGTTACGGACAGGACAATGAGCAGTTCTTC.

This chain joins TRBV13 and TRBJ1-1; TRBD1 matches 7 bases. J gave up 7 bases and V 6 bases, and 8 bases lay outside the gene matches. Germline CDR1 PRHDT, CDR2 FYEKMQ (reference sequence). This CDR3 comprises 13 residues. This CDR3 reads CASSSPDRVEAFF. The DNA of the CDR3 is TGTGCCAGCAGTAGCCCCGACAGGGTTGAAGCTTTCTTT.

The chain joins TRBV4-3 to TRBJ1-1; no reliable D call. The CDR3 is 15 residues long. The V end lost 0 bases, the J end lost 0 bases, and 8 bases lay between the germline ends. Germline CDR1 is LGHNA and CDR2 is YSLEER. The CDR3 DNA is TGCGCCAGCAGCCAAGATTCCCAGCTGAACACTGAAGCTTTCTTT. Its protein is CASSQDSQLNTEAFF.

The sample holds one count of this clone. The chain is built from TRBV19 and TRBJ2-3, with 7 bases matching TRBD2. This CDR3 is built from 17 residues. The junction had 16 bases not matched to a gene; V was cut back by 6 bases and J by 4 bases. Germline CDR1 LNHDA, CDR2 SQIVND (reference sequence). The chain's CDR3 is CASSPGGGGRRADTQYF. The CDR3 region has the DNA TGTGCCAGTAGCCCGGGAGGCGGGGGACGGAGAGCAGATACGCAGTATTTT.

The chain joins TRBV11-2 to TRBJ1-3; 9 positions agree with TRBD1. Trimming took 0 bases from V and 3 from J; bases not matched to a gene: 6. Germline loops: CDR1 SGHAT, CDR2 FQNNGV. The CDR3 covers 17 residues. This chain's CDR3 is CASSLEGTGIVGNTIYF. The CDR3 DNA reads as TGTGCCAGCAGCTTAGAGGGGACAGGGATCGTTGGAAACACCATATATTTT.

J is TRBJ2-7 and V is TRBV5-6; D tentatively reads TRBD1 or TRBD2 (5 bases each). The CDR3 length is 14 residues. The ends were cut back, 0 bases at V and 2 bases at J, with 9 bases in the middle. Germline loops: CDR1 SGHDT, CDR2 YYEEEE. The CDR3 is CASSLGDETYEQYF. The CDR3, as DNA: TGTGCCAGCAGCTTGGGGGACGAAACCTACGAGCAGTACTTC.

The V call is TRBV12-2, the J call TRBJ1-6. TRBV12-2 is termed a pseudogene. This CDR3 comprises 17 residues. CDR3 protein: CASRLKVRALYNSPLHF. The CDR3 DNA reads TGTGCAAGTCGCTTAAAAGTACGCGCCCTCTATAATTCACCCCTCCACTTT.